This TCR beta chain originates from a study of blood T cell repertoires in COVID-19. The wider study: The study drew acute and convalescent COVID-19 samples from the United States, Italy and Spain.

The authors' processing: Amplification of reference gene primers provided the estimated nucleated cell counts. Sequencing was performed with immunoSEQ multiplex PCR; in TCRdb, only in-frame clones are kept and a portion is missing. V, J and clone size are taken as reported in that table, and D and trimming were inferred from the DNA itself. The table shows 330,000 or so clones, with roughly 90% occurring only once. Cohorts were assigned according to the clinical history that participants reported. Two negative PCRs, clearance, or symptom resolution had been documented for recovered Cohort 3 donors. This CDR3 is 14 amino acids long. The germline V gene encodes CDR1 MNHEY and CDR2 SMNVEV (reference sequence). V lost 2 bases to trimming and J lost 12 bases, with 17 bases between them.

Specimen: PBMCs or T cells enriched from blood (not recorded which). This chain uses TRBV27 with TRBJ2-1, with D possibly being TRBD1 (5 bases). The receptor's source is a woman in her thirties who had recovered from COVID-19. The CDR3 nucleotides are TGTGCCAGCAGTTTAAAATTTGTCGGTCAGGGGCAGTTCTTC. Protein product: CASSLKFVGQGQFF.